Included here is one TCR beta chain sequence, with context. This entry belongs to a study of blood T cell repertoires in COVID-19. This table comes from immunoSEQ multiplex PCR, and its TCRdb copy is limited to in-frame clones, with some not included. The table lists 30,000 to 35,000 clones, 93% of them singletons, with around 5.2% in the top ten. The CDR3 totals 12 residues. Germline lookup yields CDR1 SGHNT and CDR2 YYREEE (reference sequence). Deletions cut 3 bases from V and 10 bases from J, with 13 bases between. The chain joins TRBV5-4 to TRBJ1-1; the D is unclear. Sequencing was carried out using peripheral blood. The origin of this receptor is a human donor in a cohort sampled during active COVID-19. This CDR3 is CASSSSLGRAFF. DNA for the CDR3: TGTGCCAGCAGCTCATCCCTTGGGAGAGCTTTCTTT.